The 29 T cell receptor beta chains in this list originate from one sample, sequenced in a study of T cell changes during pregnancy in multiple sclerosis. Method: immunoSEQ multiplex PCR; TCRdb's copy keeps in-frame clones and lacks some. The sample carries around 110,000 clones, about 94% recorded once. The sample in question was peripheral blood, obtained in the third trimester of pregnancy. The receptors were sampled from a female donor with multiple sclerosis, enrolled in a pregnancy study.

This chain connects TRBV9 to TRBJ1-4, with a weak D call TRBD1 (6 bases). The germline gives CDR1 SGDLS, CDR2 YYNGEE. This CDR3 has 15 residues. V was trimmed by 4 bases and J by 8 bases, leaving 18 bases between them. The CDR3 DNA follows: TGTGCCAGCAGCTCCCCGGGGGGCGAAGGGGAAAAACTGTTTTTT. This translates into CASSSPGGEGEKLFF. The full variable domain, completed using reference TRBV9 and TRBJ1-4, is DSGVTQTPKHLITATGQRVTLRCSPRSGDLSVYWYQQSLDQGLQFLIQYYNGEERAKGNILERFSAQQFPDLHSELNLSSLELGDSALYFCASSSPGGEGEKLFFGSGTQLSVL.

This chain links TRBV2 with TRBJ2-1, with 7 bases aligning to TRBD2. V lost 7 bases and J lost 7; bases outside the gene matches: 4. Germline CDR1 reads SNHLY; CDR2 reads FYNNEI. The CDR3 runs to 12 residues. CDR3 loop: CASNGLGNEQFF. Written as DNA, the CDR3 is TGTGCCAGCAACGGACTAGGGAATGAGCAGTTCTTC.

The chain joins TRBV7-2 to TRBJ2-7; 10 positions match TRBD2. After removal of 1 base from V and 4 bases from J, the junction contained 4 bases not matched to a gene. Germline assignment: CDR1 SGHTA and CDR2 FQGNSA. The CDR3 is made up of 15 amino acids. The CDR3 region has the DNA TGTGCCAGCAGCTTAGAGGGACTAGCGAGGTACGAGCAGTACTTC. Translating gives CASSLEGLARYEQYF.

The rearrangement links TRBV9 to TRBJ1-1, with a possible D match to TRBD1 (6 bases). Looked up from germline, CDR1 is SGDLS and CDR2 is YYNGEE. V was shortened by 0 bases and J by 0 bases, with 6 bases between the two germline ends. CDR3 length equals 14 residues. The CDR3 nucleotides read TGTGCCAGCAGCGTAGCAGGGGTGAACACTGAAGCTTTCTTT. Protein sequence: CASSVAGVNTEAFF.

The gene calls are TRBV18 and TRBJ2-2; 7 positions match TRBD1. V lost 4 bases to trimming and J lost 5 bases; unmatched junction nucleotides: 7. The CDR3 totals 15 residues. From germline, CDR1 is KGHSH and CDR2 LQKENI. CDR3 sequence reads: CASSRDRDRTGELFF. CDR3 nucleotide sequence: TGTGCCAGCTCACGAGACAGGGATCGGACCGGGGAGCTGTTTTTT.

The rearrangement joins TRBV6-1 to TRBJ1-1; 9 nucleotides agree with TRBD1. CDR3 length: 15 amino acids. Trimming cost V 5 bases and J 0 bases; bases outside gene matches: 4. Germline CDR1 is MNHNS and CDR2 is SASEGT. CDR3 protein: CASSHRDRVNTEAFF. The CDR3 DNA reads TGTGCCAGCAGTCACCGGGACAGGGTGAACACTGAAGCTTTCTTT.

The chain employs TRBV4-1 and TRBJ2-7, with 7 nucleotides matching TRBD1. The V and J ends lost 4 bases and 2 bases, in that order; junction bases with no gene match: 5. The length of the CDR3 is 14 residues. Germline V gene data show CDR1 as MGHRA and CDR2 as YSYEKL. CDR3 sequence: CASSPGTVPYEQYF. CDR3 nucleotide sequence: TGCGCCAGCAGCCCCGGGACAGTCCCCTACGAGCAGTACTTC.

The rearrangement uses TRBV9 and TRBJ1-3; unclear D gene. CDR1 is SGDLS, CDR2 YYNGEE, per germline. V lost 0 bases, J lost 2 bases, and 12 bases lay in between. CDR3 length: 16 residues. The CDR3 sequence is CASSVEHSPTGNTIYF. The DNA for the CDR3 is TGTGCCAGCAGCGTAGAGCACAGCCCCACTGGAAACACCATATATTTT.

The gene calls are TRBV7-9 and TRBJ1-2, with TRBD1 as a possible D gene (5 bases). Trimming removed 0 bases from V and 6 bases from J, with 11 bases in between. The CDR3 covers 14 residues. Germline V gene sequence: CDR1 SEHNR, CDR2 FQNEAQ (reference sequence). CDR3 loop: CASSLAPGPDGYTF. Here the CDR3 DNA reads TGTGCCAGCAGCTTAGCCCCAGGGCCGGATGGCTACACCTTC.

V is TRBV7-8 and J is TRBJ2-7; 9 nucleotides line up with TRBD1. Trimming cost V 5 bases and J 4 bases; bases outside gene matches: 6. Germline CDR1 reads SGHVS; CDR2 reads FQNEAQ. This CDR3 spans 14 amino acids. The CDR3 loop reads CASSPTGGTYEQYF. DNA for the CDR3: TGTGCCAGCAGCCCCACAGGGGGCACGTACGAGCAGTACTTC.

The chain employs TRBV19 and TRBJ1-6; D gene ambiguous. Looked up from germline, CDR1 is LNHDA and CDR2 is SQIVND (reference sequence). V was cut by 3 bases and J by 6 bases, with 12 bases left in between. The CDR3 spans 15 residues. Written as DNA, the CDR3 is TGTGCCAGTAGTATGGCACAGCGGGCTAATTCACCCCTCCACTTT. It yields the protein CASSMAQRANSPLHF.

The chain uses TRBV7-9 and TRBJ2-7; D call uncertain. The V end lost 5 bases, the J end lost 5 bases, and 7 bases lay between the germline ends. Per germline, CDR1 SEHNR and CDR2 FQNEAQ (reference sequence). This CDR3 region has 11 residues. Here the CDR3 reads CASSADNEQYF. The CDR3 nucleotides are TGTGCCAGCAGCGCCGACAACGAGCAGTACTTC.

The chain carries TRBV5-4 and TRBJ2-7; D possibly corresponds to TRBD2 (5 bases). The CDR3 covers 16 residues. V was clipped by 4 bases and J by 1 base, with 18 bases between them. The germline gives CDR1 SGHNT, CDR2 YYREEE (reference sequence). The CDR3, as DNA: TGTGCCAGCAGCCCCCCCTGGGCAGGACTTTCCTACGAGCAGTACTTC. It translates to CASSPPWAGLSYEQYF.

This chain's CDR3 is CASSQIEEDAQYF. The CDR3 coding sequence is TGTGCCAGCAGCCAAATCGAGGAGGACGCGCAGTATTTT. This chain uses TRBV7-7 with TRBJ2-3; D is perhaps TRBD2 (5 bases). Germline V gives CDR1 SSHAT, CDR2 FNYEAQ (reference sequence). Between the trimmed V and J ends, which lost 5 bases and 10 bases, there was a span of 16 bases. The CDR3 is 13 amino acids.

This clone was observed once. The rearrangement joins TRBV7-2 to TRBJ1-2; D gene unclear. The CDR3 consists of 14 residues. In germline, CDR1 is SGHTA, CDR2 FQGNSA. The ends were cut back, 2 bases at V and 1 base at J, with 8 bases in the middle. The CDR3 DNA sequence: TGTGCCAGCAGCTTACAGTCCAGTAACTATGGCTACACCTTC. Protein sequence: CASSLQSSNYGYTF.

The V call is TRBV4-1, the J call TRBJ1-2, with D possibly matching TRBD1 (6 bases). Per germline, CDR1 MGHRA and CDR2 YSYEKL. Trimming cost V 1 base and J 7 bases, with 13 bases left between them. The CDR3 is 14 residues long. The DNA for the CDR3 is TGCGCCAGCAGCCAAGGTCGACAGGCCTTTGGCTACACCTTC. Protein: CASSQGRQAFGYTF.

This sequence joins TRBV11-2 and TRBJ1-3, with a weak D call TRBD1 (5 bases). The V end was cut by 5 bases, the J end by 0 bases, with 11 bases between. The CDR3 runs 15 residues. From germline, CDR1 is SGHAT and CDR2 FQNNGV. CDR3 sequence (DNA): TGTGCCAGCAGCCTCCCTAGGGGCTCTGGAAACACCATATATTTT. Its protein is CASSLPRGSGNTIYF.

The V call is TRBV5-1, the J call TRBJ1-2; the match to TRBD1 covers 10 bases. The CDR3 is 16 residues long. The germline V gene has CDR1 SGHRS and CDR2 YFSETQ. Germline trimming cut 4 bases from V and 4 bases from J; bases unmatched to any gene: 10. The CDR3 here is CASSGDRGSPTYGYTF. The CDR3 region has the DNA TGCGCCAGCAGCGGGGACAGGGGATCCCCCACCTATGGCTACACCTTC.

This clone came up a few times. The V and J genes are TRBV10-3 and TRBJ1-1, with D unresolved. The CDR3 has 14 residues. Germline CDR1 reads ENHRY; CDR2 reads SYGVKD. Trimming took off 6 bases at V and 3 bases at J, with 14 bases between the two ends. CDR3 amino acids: CAIRSGVRDTEAFF. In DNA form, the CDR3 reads TGTGCCATCAGGAGTGGGGTGAGGGACACTGAAGCTTTCTTT.

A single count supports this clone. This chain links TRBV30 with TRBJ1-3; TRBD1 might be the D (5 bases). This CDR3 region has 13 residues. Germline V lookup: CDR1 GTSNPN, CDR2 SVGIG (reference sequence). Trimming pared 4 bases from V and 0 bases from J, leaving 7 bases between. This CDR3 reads CAWKGISGNTIYF. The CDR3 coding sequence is TGTGCCTGGAAGGGGATCTCTGGAAACACCATATATTTT.

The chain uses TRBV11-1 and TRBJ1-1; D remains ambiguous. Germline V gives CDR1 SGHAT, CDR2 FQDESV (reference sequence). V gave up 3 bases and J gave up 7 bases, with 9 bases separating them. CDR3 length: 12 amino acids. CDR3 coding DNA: TGTGCCAGCAGCTTGGACCGGGATGAAGCTTTCTTT. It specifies CASSLDRDEAFF. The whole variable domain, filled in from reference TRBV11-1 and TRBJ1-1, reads EAEVAQSPRYKITEKSQAVAFWCDPISGHATLYWYRQILGQGPELLVQFQDESVVDDSQLPKDRFSAERLKGVDSTLKIQPAELGDSAMYLCASSLDRDEAFFGQGTRLTVV.

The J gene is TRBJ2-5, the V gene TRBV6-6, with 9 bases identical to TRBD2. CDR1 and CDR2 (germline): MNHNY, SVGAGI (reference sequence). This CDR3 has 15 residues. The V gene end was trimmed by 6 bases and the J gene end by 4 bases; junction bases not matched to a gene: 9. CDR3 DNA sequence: TGTGCCAGCAGGTGGACTAGCGCGGGTACAGAGACCCAGTACTTC. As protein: CASRWTSAGTETQYF.

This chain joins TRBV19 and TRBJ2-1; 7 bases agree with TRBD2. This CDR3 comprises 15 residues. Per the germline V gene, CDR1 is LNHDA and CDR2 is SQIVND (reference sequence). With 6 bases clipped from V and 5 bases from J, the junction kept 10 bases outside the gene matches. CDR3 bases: TGTGCCAGTAGACCGGGGGGACGTTTAAACAATGAGCAGTTCTTC. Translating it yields CASRPGGRLNNEQFF.

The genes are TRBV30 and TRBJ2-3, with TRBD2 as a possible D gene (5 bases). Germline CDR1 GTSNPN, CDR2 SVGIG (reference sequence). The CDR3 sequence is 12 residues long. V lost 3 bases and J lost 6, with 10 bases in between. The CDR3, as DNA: TGTGCCTGGAGAGAGGGTAGCGATACGCAGTATTTT. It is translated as CAWREGSDTQYF.

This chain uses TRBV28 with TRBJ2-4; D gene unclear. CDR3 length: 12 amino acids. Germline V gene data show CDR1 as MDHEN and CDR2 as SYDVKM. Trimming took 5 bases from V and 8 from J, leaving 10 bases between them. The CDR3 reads CASSLPTYIQYF. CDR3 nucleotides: TGTGCCAGCAGTCTTCCGACTTACATTCAGTACTTC.

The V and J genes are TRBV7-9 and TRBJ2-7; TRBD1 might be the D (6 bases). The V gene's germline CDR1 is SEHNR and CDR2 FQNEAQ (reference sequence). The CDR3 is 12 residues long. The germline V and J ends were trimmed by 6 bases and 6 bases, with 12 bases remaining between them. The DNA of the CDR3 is TGTGCCAGCAGGCTTGCACAGGGCGAGCAGTACTTC. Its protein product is CASRLAQGEQYF.

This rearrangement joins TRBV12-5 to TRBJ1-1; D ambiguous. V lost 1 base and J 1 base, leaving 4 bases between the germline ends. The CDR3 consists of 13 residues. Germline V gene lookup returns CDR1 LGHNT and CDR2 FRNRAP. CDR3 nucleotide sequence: TGTGCTAGTGGTTTGGCACAGAACACTGAAGCTTTCTTT. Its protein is CASGLAQNTEAFF.

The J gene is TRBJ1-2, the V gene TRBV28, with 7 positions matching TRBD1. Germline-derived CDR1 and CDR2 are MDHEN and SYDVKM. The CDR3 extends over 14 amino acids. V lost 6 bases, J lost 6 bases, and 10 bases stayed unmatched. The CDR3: CASSGRDRQHGYTF. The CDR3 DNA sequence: TGTGCCAGCAGCGGAAGGGACAGACAGCATGGCTACACCTTC.

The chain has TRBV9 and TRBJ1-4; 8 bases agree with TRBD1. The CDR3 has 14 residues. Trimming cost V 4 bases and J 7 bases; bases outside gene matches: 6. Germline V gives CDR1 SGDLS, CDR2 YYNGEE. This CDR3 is CASSPGGMSEKLFF. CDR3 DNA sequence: TGTGCCAGCAGCCCAGGGGGCATGAGTGAAAAACTGTTTTTT.